This T cell receptor beta chain was sequenced in a study of cytomegalovirus exposure and HLA in healthy donors. Study-wide results and limits: Listed as cytomegalovirus-associated were 164 TCR beta chains.

V lost 0 bases, J lost 1 base, and 13 bases lay in between. CDR1 SGHRS and CDR2 YFSETQ come from the germline V gene. The CDR3 runs to 16 residues. A note on this clone: The antigen is undetermined.

The method was immunoSEQ multiplex PCR; TCRdb's version includes in-frame clones alone and lacks a portion of them. This table holds approximately 120,000 clones, roughly 93% found once. The chain recombines TRBV5-1 with TRBJ1-1; D is undetermined. The sequence was obtained from a woman under 30 in good health and CMV-seronegative. Sequencing was carried out using PBMCs. The chain's CDR3 is CASSLEFRYRNTEAFF. CDR3 bases: TGCGCCAGCAGCTTGGAATTTCGGTACAGGAACACTGAAGCTTTCTTT.